This passage covers 17 T cell receptor beta chains from one sample sequenced in a study of T cell responses to AZD1222 COVID-19 vaccine. Assay: immunoSEQ multiplex PCR; the TCRdb copy retains only in-frame clones and omits some. The sample contains around 170,000 clones, over 90% of which appear only once. The material was peripheral blood, obtained 28 days after the second AZD1222 dose. All receptors derive from an adult who received the AZD1222 COVID-19 vaccine.

The V gene is TRBV7-2, the J gene TRBJ1-5; unclear D gene. This CDR3 has 14 amino acids. The germline gives CDR1 SGHTA, CDR2 FQGNSA. The V end was cut by 4 bases, the J end by 6 bases, with 13 bases between. Here the CDR3 reads CASSSNSRGQPQHF. The CDR3 region has the DNA TGTGCCAGCAGCTCAAATAGTCGGGGTCAGCCCCAGCATTTT.

This rearrangement joins TRBV6-5 to TRBJ1-1; tentatively, D is TRBD1 (6 bases). Germline V gene sequence: CDR1 MNHEY, CDR2 SVGAGI. The ends were cut back, 7 bases at V and 3 bases at J, with 15 bases in the middle. The CDR3 extends over 14 amino acids. The CDR3 loop is CASMRGARYTEAFF. The CDR3, as DNA: TGTGCCAGCATGCGGGGGGCGCGGTACACTGAAGCTTTCTTT.

This clone was seen only once. The genes are TRBV5-8 and TRBJ1-3, with 7 bases aligning to TRBD1. V shed 0 bases and J 4 bases; nucleotides not matched to a gene: 4. Per the germline V gene, CDR1 is SGHTS and CDR2 is YDEGEE. CDR3 size: 15 residues. CDR3 in DNA: TGTGCCAGCAGCTTGGGACAGGGATTCGGAAACACCATATATTTT. Translated: CASSLGQGFGNTIYF. Complete variable domain (other parts from reference TRBV5-8 and TRBJ1-3): EAGVTQSPTHLIKTRGQQATLRCSPISGHTSVYWYQQALGLGLQFLLWYDEGEERNRGNFPPRFSGRQFPNYSSELNVNALELEDSALYLCASSLGQGFGNTIYFGEGSWLTVV.

V usage is TRBV7-2 and J usage is TRBJ1-3; D unclear. The CDR3 sequence is 14 residues long. Trimming shortened V by 0 bases and J by 1 base, and 4 bases separated the two germline ends. Per the germline V gene, CDR1 is SGHTA and CDR2 is FQGNSA. CDR3 sequence (DNA): TGTGCCAGCAGCTTAGCTTCATCTGGAAACACCATATATTTT. Translating gives CASSLASSGNTIYF.

This clone came up once. The V gene is TRBV7-9, the J gene TRBJ1-4, with no clear D. CDR3 length: 12 amino acids. The germline CDR1 and CDR2 sequences are SEHNR and FQNEAQ (reference sequence). V was trimmed by 5 bases and J by 10 bases, leaving 11 bases between them. CDR3 in DNA: TGTGCCAGCAGCCCCCTCAGTGGAAAACTGTTTTTT. Translating it yields CASSPLSGKLFF.

V gene TRBV7-9 combines with J gene TRBJ1-5; 9 positions agree with TRBD1. Germline loops: CDR1 SEHNR, CDR2 FQNEAQ (reference sequence). V was pared by 6 bases and J by 0 bases, with 6 bases of the junction left unmatched. The CDR3 runs to 16 residues. DNA of the CDR3: TGTGCCAGCAGTTTCGGGACAGGGAGTAGCAATCAGCCCCAGCATTTT. The encoded protein is CASSFGTGSSNQPQHF.

This chain uses TRBV7-2 with TRBJ2-1, with 10 bases matching TRBD2. CDR3 length: 15 residues. V lost 2 bases to trimming and J lost 4 bases; unmatched junction nucleotides: 2. CDR1 and CDR2 from the germline V gene are SGHTA and FQGNSA. The CDR3 loop is CASSLLAGEYNEQFF. DNA of the CDR3: TGTGCCAGCAGCTTACTAGCGGGGGAGTACAATGAGCAGTTCTTC. Based on the CDR3 plus reference TRBV7-2 and TRBJ2-1, the full variable domain is GAGVSQSPSNKVTEKGKDVELRCDPISGHTALYWYRQSLGQGLEFLIYFQGNSAPDKSGLPSDRFSAERTGGSVSTLTIQRTQQEDSAVYLCASSLLAGEYNEQFFGPGTRLTVL.

This chain links TRBV5-1 with TRBJ2-7; 7 positions agree with TRBD2. The V gene end was trimmed by 0 bases and the J gene end by 2 bases; junction bases not matched to a gene: 2. Germline-derived CDR1 and CDR2 are SGHRS and YFSETQ. CDR3 size: 14 residues. In DNA form, the CDR3 reads TGCGCCAGCAGCTTGGCTGGGAGGGCCTACGAGCAGTACTTC. Translating it yields CASSLAGRAYEQYF.

CDR3 in amino acids: CASSQDLASDTQYF. The CDR3 DNA sequence: TGTGCCAGCAGCCAAGATCTCGCGTCAGATACGCAGTATTTT. This chain uses TRBV3-1 (or the pseudogene TRBV3-2) with TRBJ2-3; D unclear. Germline CDR1 and CDR2: LGHDT and YNNKEL (reference sequence). Trimming took 0 bases from V and 4 from J, leaving 8 bases between them. The CDR3 has 14 residues.

J is TRBJ1-5 and V is TRBV6-5; D is undetermined. Trimming removed 2 bases at V and 2 bases at J, with 7 bases between. The CDR3 covers 14 residues. Germline V gene lookup returns CDR1 MNHEY and CDR2 SVGAGI. CDR3 loop: CASSYSEGNQPQHF. The CDR3 bases are TGTGCCAGCAGTTACAGTGAGGGCAATCAGCCCCAGCATTTT.

The chain is built from TRBV6-2 or TRBV6-3 and TRBJ2-3; D is undetermined. This CDR3 is 13 amino acids long. Germline assignment: CDR1 MNHEY and CDR2 SVGEGT. The V end lost 4 bases, the J end lost 6 bases, and 11 bases lay between the germline ends. The CDR3 sequence is CASSLRQPDTQYF. CDR3 sequence (DNA): TGTGCCAGCAGTTTACGACAACCTGATACGCAGTATTTT.

V gene TRBV10-3 combines with J gene TRBJ2-7; perhaps TRBD1 as D (5 bases). The CDR3 has 14 amino acids. Germline CDR1 and CDR2: ENHRY and SYGVKD. V lost 11 bases, J lost 1 base, and 18 bases lay in between. In DNA form, the CDR3 reads TGTGCCGCGTCAAAGACAGATACTTCCTACGAGCAGTACTTC. It encodes CAASKTDTSYEQYF.

V usage is TRBV11-3 and J usage is TRBJ2-7; D not certain. The CDR3 sequence is 15 residues long. Germline-derived CDR1 and CDR2 are SGHNT and YENEEA. V lost 3 bases and J 6 bases, leaving 18 bases between the germline ends. This CDR3 is CASSFGPPSTGEQYF. CDR3 sequence (DNA): TGTGCCAGCAGCTTTGGTCCCCCCTCTACCGGCGAGCAGTACTTC.

V gene TRBV7-9 combines with J gene TRBJ2-7, with a tentative D call TRBD1 (5 bases). CDR3 size: 16 residues. V gave up 3 bases and J gave up 2 bases, with 17 bases separating them. Germline CDR1 SEHNR, CDR2 FQNEAQ (reference sequence). Written as DNA, the CDR3 is TGTGCCAGCAGCTTTTGGGGCAGGACGCTGACCTACGAGCAGTACTTC. Its protein is CASSFWGRTLTYEQYF.

The chain carries TRBV21-1 and TRBJ2-5. TRBV21-1 represents a pseudogene. This CDR3 contains 17 residues. The CDR3 loop is CASSKVGGSWGQETQYF. Written as DNA, the CDR3 is TGTGCCAGCAGCAAAGTTGGCGGCTCCTGGGGGCAAGAGACCCAGTACTTC.

V is TRBV15 and J is TRBJ1-3, with unresolved D. The V end lost 2 bases, the J end lost 0 bases, and 11 bases lay between the germline ends. The CDR3 has 16 residues. CDR1 and CDR2 (germline): LNHNV, YYDKDF (reference sequence). This CDR3 is CATSRRNPGSGNTIYF. The CDR3, as DNA: TGTGCCACCAGCAGACGCAACCCTGGCTCTGGAAACACCATATATTTT.

The genes are TRBV6-5 and TRBJ1-2; 8 bases agree with TRBD1. The CDR3 is 14 amino acids. Germline V gives CDR1 MNHEY, CDR2 SVGAGI. The ends lost 5 bases at V and 8 bases at J; junction bases unmatched: 10. The CDR3 DNA follows: TGTGCCAGCAGTCCGGTGGACAGGGCGAGGGGCTACACCTTC. This encodes CASSPVDRARGYTF.